This is a list of T cell receptor beta chains from one sample in a study of regulatory T cells in long-lasting Graves disease. TCRdb used MiXCR to reprocess the multiplex PCR reads, holding one entry per CDR3 protein. The repertoire holds about 460,000 distinct CDR3 sequences, with 20% to 25% as singletons. Source: peripheral blood mononuclear cells (PBMCs), taken when the disease was refractory, from a patient treated with antithyroid drugs. The receptors stem from a female donor with Graves disease. Each CDR3 is given with its conserved first and last residue. A D gene is named only where the DNA matches it firmly. The size of a clone is reported for some rows only, either as once, few or many, or as a class for expanded clones.

CDR3 protein: CASSPNSGATDTQYF; CDR3 DNA: TGTGCCAGCAGTCCAAACAGCGGGGCCACAGATACGCAGTATTTT; J gene: TRBJ2-3; D gene: TRBD2; CDR3 length: 15; V gene: TRBV6-1; clone size: NA
CDR3 protein: CASRTRLGRFLETQYF; CDR3 DNA: TGTGCCAGCAGAACCCGTTTGGGCCGGTTCCTTGAGACCCAGTACTTC; J gene: TRBJ2-5; D gene: NA; CDR3 length: 16; V gene: TRBV6-4; clone size: many
CDR3 protein: CASSLKDTGSYGYTF; CDR3 DNA: TGTGCCAGCAGCCTAAAAGACACCGGGTCCTATGGCTACACCTTC; J gene: TRBJ1-2; D gene: NA; CDR3 length: 15; V gene: TRBV9; clone size: NA
CDR3 protein: CASAPGDLGVNTQYF; CDR3 DNA: TGCGCCAGCGCCCCGGGGGACCTAGGTGTGAATACGCAGTATTTT; J gene: TRBJ2-3; D gene: NA; CDR3 length: 15; V gene: TRBV5-1; clone size: once
CDR3 protein: CASSPQGGQGPGTGELFF; CDR3 DNA: TGTGCCAGCAGCCCACAAGGGGGACAGGGGCCCGGGACCGGGGAGCTGTTTTTT; J gene: TRBJ2-2; D gene: TRBD1; CDR3 length: 18; V gene: TRBV7-9; clone size: NA
CDR3 protein: CASSVDQFVHEQYF; CDR3 DNA: TGTGCCAGCAGCGTAGACCAGTTCGTCCACGAGCAGTACTTC; J gene: TRBJ2-7; D gene: NA; CDR3 length: 14; V gene: TRBV9; clone size: once
CDR3 protein: CASRRDFLGEQYF; CDR3 DNA: TGTGCCAGCAGGCGGGACTTCCTCGGGGAGCAGTACTTC; J gene: TRBJ2-7; D gene: NA; CDR3 length: 13; V gene: TRBV13; clone size: NA
CDR3 protein: CASSRSGSSSYNSPLHF; CDR3 DNA: TGTGCCAGCAGCCGGTCCGGGTCAAGCTCCTATAATTCACCCCTCCACTTT; J gene: TRBJ1-6; D gene: NA; CDR3 length: 17; V gene: TRBV27; clone size: many
CDR3 protein: CSAGEGVYNEQFF; CDR3 DNA: TGCAGTGCTGGAGAAGGGGTCTACAATGAGCAGTTCTTC; J gene: TRBJ2-1; D gene: NA; CDR3 length: 13; V gene: TRBV20-1; clone size: NA
CDR3 protein: CASRKGQGGWEKLFF; CDR3 DNA: TGTGCCAGCAGAAAGGGTCAGGGCGGGTGGGAAAAACTGTTTTTT; J gene: TRBJ1-4; D gene: NA; CDR3 length: 15; V gene: TRBV6-1; clone size: NA